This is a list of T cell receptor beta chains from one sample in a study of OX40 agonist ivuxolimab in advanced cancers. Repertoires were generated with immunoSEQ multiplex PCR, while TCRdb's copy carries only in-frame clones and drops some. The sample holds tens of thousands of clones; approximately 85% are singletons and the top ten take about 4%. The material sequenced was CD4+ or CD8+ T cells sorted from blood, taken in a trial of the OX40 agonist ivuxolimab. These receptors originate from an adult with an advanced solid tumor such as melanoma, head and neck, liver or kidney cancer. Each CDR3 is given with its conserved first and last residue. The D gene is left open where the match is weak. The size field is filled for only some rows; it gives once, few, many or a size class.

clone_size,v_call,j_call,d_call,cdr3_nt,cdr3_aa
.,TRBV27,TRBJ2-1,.,TGTGCCAGCAGCGCCCCCCTCTCTCAGCCTCGGAACCCCTCCTACAATGAGCAGTTCTTC,CASSAPLSQPRNPSYNEQFF
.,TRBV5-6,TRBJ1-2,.,TGTGCCAGCAGCTTGCGTCTAGGCATCCAAGGCTACACCTTC,CASSLRLGIQGYTF
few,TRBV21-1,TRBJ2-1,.,TGTGCCAGCAGCAACGACAGGGACAATGAGCAGTTCTTC,CASSNDRDNEQFF
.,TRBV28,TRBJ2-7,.,TGTGCCAGCAGTTTATACCCCGGGGAACCGACCTACGAGCAGTACTTC,CASSLYPGEPTYEQYF
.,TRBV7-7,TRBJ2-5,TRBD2,TGTGCTAGCAGCTTATCTAGCGGAGAAGAGACCCAGTACTTC,CASSLSSGEETQYF
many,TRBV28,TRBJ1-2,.,TGTGCCACCAGGCGGCAGGGGAAAAGAGTGGAGGGCTACACCTTC,CATRRQGKRVEGYTF
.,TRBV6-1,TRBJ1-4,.,TGTGCCAGCACCGAGGACCAAACTAATGAAAAACTGTTTTTT,CASTEDQTNEKLFF
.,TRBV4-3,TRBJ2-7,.,TGCGCCAGCAGCCAAGATCAGGGCGGGTACGAGCAGTACTTC,CASSQDQGGYEQYF
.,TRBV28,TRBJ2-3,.,TGTGCCAGCAGCCTAAGGAGAGATACGCAGTATTTT,CASSLRRDTQYF
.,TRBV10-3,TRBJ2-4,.,TGTGCCATCAGTGAAGGGGAAGCCAAAAACATTCAGTACTTC,CAISEGEAKNIQYF
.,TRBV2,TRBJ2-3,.,TGTGCTAGAAGTCCACAAGATACGCAGTATTTT,CARSPQDTQYF
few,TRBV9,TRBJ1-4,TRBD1,TGTGCCAGCAGCGTAAGTCCCAGGGGGCCAACTAATGAAAAACTGTTTTTT,CASSVSPRGPTNEKLFF
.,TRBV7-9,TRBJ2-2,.,TGTGCCAGCAGCTTGAGTTTCACCGGGGAGCTGTTTTTT,CASSLSFTGELFF
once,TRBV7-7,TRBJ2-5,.,TGTGCCCTATTAGGGCCAGGCGAGACCCAGTACTTC,CALLGPGETQYF
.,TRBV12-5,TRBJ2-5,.,TGTGCTAGTGGTTTGACAGGGAAGTTAGGCACCCAGTACTTC,CASGLTGKLGTQYF
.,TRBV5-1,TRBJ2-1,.,TGCGCCAGCAGCTTGGGGGCGGACCACAATGAGCAGTTCTTC,CASSLGADHNEQFF
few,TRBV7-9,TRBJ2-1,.,TGTGCCAGCAGTCACAGCAGGCTAGCCAATGAGCAGTTCTTC,CASSHSRLANEQFF
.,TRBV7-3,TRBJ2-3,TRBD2,TGTGCCAGCAGCCTTACTAGCGGGAGCGCCACGCAGTATTTT,CASSLTSGSATQYF
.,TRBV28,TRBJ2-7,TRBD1,TGTGCCAGCAGTTTCCCGAGAAGGGGGACAGGGGGTTCCGAGCAGTACTTC,CASSFPRRGTGGSEQYF
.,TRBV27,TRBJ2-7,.,TGTGCCAGCAGTTGGGGCAGAGCCTACGAGCAGTACTTC,CASSWGRAYEQYF
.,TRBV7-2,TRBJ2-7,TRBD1,TGTGCCAGCAGCACCAGGACAGGACTCTCCTACGAGCAGTACTTC,CASSTRTGLSYEQYF
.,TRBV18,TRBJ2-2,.,TGTGCCAGCTCACCATCGAGGGATAGGGGGTCGAACACCGGGGAGCTGTTTTTT,CASSPSRDRGSNTGELFF
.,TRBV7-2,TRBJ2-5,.,TGTGCCAGCAGCCGGACGGCCCAAGAGACCCAGTACTTC,CASSRTAQETQYF
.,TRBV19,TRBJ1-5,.,TGTGCCAGTAGTATACCTCTGGGCAATCAGCCCCAGCATTTT,CASSIPLGNQPQHF
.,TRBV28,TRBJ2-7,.,TGTGCCAGCACCGAGACACAGTACTACGAGCAGTACTTC,CASTETQYYEQYF
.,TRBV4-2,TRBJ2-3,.,TGTGCCAGCAGCCAAGATAGGGGGAGCACAGATACGCAGTATTTT,CASSQDRGSTDTQYF
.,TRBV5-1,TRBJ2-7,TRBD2,TGCGCCAGCCAACCCACTAGCGGAGCTTACGAGCAGTACTTC,CASQPTSGAYEQYF
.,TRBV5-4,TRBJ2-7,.,TGTGCCAGCAGCTCAGACAGATACTACGAGCAGTACTTC,CASSSDRYYEQYF
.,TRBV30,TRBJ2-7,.,TGTGCCTGGAGTGACATAAGGGGGGCCTCCTACGAGCAGTACTTC,CAWSDIRGASYEQYF
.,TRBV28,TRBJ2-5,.,TGTGCCAGCAGGGACCTAGGAACCCAGTACTTC,CASRDLGTQYF
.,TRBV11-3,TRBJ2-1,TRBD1,TGTGCCAGCAGCTTATGGGGGGGACAGGGCCCCAATGAGCAGTTCTTC,CASSLWGGQGPNEQFF
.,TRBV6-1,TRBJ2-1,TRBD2,TGTGCCAGCGGGACTAGCGGCTCCTACAATGAGCAGTTCTTC,CASGTSGSYNEQFF
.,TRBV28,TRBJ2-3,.,TGTGCCAGCAGTGGTGGGAATTTCTACACAGATACGCAGTATTTT,CASSGGNFYTDTQYF
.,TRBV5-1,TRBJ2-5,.,TGCGCCAGCAGGTTACAGACTTTACAAGAGACCCAGTACTTC,CASRLQTLQETQYF
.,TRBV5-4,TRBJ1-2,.,TGTGCCAGCAGCTGGGGGGGGCTCCCCTATGGCTACACCTTC,CASSWGGLPYGYTF
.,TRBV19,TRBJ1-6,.,TGTGCCAGTAGTAGCCGGGGCCACGGGAATTCACCCCTCCACTTT,CASSSRGHGNSPLHF
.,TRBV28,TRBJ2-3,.,TGTGCCAGCAGTTTTGGGGGAGATACGCAGTATTTT,CASSFGGDTQYF
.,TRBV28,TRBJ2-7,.,TGTGCCAGCAGTTTATCTGAGGGAACCTACGAGCAGTACTTC,CASSLSEGTYEQYF
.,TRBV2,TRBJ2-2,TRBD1,TGTGCCAAAAGCCGGGACAGGGAGACCGGGGAGCTGTTTTTT,CAKSRDRETGELFF
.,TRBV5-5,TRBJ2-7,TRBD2,TGTGCCAGCAGCTTGAGTGGGGGGGCCTACGAGCAGTACTTC,CASSLSGGAYEQYF
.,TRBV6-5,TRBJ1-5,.,TGTGCCAGCAGTTACTCAGCGGGCTCGGATCAGCCCCAGCATTTT,CASSYSAGSDQPQHF
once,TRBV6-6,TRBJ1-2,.,TGTGCCAGCAGTTACAGTGGCTATGGCTACACCTTC,CASSYSGYGYTF
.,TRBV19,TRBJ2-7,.,TGTGCCAGTAGTATAGATACAGGTATTTCCTCCTACGAGCAGTACTTC,CASSIDTGISSYEQYF
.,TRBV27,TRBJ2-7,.,TGTGCCAGCAGTTTAGGGTACGAGCAGTACTTC,CASSLGYEQYF
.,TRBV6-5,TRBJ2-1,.,TGTGCCAGCAAACAGGTCGACAATGAGCAGTTCTTC,CASKQVDNEQFF
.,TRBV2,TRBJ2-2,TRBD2,TGTGCCAGCAGTCCGGGACTAGCGGGAGGGCACACCGGGGAGCTGTTTTTT,CASSPGLAGGHTGELFF
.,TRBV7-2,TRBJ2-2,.,TGTGCCAGCAGCCACCGGGGGACCGGGGAGCTGTTTTTT,CASSHRGTGELFF
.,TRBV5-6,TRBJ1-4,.,TGTGCCAGCAGCTTGTGGCCACCTAATGAAAAACTGTTTTTT,CASSLWPPNEKLFF
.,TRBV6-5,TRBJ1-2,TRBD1,TGTGCCAGCAGTCGCCTCGGGACAGTTTATGGCTACACCTTC,CASSRLGTVYGYTF
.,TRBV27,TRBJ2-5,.,TGTGCCAGCGGAGCCGGGACTTTTAGTACCCAGTACTTC,CASGAGTFSTQYF